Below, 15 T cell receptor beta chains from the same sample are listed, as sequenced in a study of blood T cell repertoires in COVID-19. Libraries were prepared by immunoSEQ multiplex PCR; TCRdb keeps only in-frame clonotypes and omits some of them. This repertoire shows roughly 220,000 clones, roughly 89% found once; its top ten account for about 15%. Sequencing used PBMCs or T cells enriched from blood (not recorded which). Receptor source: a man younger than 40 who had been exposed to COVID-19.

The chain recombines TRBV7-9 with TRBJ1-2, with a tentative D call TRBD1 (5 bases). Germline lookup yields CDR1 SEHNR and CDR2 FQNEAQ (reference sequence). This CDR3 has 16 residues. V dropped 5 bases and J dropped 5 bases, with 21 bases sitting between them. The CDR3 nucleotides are TGTGCCAGCAGCCCATTGGCGGGGGTGTGGAATTATGGCTACACCTTC. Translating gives CASSPLAGVWNYGYTF.

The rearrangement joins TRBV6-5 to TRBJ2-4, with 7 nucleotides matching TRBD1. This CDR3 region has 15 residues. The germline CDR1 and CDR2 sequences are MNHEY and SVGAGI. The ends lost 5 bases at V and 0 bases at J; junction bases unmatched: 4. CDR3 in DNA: TGTGCCAGCAGTCGACAGGGCTTAGCCAAAAACATTCAGTACTTC. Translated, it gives CASSRQGLAKNIQYF.

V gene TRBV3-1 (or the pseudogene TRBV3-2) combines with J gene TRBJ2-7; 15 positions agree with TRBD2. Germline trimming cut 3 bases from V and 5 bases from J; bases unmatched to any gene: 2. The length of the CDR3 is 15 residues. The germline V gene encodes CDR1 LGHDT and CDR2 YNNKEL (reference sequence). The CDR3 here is CASSHRTSGGDEQYF. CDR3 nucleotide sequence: TGTGCCAGCAGCCACAGGACTAGCGGGGGGGACGAGCAGTACTTC.

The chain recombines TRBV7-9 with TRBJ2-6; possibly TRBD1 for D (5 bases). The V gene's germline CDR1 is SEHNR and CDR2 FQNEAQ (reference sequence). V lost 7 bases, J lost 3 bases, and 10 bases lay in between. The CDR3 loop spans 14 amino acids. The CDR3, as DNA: TGTGCCAGCATCCAGGGCGGTGGGGCCAACGTCCTGACTTTC. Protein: CASIQGGGANVLTF.

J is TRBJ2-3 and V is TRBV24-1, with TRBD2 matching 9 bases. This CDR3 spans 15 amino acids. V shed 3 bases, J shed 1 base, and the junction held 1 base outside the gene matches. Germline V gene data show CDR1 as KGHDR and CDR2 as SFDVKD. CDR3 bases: TGTGCCACCAGTGATGTAGCGGGAGGCACAGATACGCAGTATTTT. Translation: CATSDVAGGTDTQYF.

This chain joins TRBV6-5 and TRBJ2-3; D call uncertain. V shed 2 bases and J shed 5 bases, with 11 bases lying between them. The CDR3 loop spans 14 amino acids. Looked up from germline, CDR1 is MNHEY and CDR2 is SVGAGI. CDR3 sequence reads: CASSYGTDRDTQYF. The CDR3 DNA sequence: TGTGCCAGCAGTTACGGCACAGATAGAGATACGCAGTATTTT.

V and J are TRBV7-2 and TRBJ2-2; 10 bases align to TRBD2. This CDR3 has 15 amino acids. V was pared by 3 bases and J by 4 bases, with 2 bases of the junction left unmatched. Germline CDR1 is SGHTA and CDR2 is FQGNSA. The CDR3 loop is CASSFERGGTGELFF. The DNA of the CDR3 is TGTGCCAGCAGCTTCGAGCGGGGGGGCACCGGGGAGCTGTTTTTT. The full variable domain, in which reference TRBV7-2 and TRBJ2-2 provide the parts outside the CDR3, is GAGVSQSPSNKVTEKGKDVELRCDPISGHTALYWYRQSLGQGLEFLIYFQGNSAPDKSGLPSDRFSAERTGGSVSTLTIQRTQQEDSAVYLCASSFERGGTGELFFGEGSRLTVL.

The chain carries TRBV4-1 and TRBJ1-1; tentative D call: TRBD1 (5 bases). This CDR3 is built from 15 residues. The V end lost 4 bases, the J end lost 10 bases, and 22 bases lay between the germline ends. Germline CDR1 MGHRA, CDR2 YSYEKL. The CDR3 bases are TGCGCCAGCAGCCGCTCCTACACCCCGGGGGTAACAGCTTTCTTT. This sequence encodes CASSRSYTPGVTAFF.

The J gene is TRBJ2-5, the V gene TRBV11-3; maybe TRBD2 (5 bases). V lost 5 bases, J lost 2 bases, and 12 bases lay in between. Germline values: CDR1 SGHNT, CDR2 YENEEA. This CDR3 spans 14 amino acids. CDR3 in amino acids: CASSRTGFQETQYF. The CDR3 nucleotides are TGTGCCAGCAGCCGCACGGGGTTTCAAGAGACCCAGTACTTC.

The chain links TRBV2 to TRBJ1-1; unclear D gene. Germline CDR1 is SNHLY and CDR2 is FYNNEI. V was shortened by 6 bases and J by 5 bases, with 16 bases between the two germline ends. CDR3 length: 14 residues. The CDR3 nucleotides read TGTGCCAGCAGGCCAGGCTTGGGAGGGACTGAAGCTTTCTTT. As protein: CASRPGLGGTEAFF.

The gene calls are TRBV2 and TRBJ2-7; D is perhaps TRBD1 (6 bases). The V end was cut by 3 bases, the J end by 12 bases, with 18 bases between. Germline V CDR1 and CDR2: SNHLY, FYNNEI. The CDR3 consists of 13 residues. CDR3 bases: TGTGCCAGCAGTGATATCAGGGGCAGTGGTCCGTACTTC. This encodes CASSDIRGSGPYF.

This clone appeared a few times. The chain's CDR3 is CASSYSRHLYNEQFF. The CDR3 DNA follows: TGTGCCAGCAGTTACTCGAGGCACTTATACAATGAGCAGTTCTTC. V gene TRBV6-7 combines with J gene TRBJ2-1; no clear D gene. TRBV6-7 is given ORF status, its function remaining uncertain. The V end lost 0 bases, the J end lost 4 bases, and 10 bases lay between the germline ends. This CDR3 has 15 residues.

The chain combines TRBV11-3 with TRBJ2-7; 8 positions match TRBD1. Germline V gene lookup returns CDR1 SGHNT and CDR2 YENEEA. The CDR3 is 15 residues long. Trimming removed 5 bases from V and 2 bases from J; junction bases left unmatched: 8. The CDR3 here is CASSIHRGAAYEQYF. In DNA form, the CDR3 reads TGTGCCAGCAGCATACACAGGGGGGCCGCCTACGAGCAGTACTTC.

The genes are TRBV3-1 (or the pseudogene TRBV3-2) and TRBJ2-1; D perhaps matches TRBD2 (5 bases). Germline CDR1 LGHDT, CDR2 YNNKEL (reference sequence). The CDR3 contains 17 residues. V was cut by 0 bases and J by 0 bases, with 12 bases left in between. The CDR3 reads CASSQDLSRDSYNEQFF. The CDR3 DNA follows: TGTGCCAGCAGCCAAGATTTAAGCCGGGACTCCTACAATGAGCAGTTCTTC.

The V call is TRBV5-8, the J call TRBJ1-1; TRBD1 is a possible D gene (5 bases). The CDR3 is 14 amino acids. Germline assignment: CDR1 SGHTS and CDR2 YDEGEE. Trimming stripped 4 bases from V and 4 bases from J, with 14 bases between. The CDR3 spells CASSRGWGGTEAFF. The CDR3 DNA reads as TGTGCCAGCAGCAGAGGATGGGGGGGCACTGAAGCTTTCTTT.